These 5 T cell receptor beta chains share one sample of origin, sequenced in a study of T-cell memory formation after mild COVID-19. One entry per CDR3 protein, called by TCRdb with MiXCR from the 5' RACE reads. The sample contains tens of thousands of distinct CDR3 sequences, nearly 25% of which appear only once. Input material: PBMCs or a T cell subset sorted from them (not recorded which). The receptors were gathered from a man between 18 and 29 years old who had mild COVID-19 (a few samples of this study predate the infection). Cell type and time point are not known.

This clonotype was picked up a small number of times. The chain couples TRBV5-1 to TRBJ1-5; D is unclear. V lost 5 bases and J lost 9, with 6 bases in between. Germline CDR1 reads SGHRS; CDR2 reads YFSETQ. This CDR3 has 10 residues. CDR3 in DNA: TGCGCCAGCAGGATGGGGCCCCAGCATTTT. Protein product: CASRMGPQHF. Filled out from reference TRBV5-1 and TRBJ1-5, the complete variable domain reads KAGVTQTPRYLIKTRGQQVTLSCSPISGHRSVSWYQQTPGQGLQFLFEYFSETQRNKGNFPGRFSGRQFSNSRSEMNVSTLELGDSALYLCASRMGPQHFGDGTRLSIL.

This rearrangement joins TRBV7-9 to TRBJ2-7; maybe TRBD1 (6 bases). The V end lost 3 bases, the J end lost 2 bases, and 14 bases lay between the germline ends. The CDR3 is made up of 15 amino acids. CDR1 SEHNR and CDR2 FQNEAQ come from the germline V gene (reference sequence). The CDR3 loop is CASSLGTFDTYEQYF. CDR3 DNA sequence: TGTGCCAGCAGCTTGGGGACATTCGATACCTACGAGCAGTACTTC.

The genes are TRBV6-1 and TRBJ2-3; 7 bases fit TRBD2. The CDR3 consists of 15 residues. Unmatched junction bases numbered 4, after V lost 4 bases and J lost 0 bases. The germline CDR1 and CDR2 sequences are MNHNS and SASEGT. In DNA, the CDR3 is TGTGCCAGCAGTGTACTAGCGATTAGCACAGATACGCAGTATTTT. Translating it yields CASSVLAISTDTQYF.

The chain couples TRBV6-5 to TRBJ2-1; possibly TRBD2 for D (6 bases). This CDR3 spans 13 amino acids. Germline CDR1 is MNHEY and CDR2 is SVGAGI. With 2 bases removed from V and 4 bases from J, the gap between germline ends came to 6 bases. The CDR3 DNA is TGTGCCAGCAGTTACGCGGGATACAATGAGCAGTTCTTC. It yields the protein CASSYAGYNEQFF.

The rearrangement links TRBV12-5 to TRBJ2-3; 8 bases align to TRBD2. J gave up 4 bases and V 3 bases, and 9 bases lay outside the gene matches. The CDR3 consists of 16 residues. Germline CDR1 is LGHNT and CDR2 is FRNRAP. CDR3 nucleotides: TGTGCTAGTGGTTTCGTTCCGGGACTAGGGTCAGATACGCAGTATTTT. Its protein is CASGFVPGLGSDTQYF.